These 27 T cell receptor beta chains share one sample of origin, sequenced in a study of blood T cells in healthy people across ages. A second PCR, run for about 7 to 12 cycles, used a sample-barcoded 5' primer plus a J-beta primer mix. TCRdb recomputed calls from the 5' RACE reads with MiXCR, one row per CDR3 protein. This sample carries 750,000 to 850,000 distinct CDR3 sequences, 20% to 25% of them seen once, and the ten largest clones take roughly 3.8%. This sample also belongs to another study, concerning T cells of mothers and their children.

Sequenced material: blood. Receptors were obtained from a boy between 10 and 17 years old in good health.

V gene TRBV7-8 combines with J gene TRBJ2-5; D may match TRBD1 or TRBD2 (7 bases each). The J call may be wrong; the DNA end is better matched by TRBJ2-7. The CDR3 contains 19 residues. Germline CDR1 reads SGHVS; CDR2 reads FQNEAQ. Here the CDR3 DNA reads TGTGCCAGCAGCTTACGGGGGGACCCGACAGGGCCGAGCTCCTACGAGCAGTACTTC. The encoded protein is CASSLRGDPTGPSSYEQYF.

A remark on this clonotype: The germline gene is not matched at one end of the junction; a read error may be the cause. The CDR3 coding sequence is TGCAGTGCCCAACCGACGTCGAACACTGAGGCTTTCTTT. This encodes CSAQPTSNTEAFF. This chain uses TRBV20-1 with TRBJ1-1; D is uncertain. CDR1 DFQATT and CDR2 SNEGSKA come from the germline V gene (reference sequence). This CDR3 spans 13 amino acids.

This clonotype appeared a few times. The V and J genes are TRBV29-1 and TRBJ2-1; D may be TRBD1 (5 bases). The ends were cut back, 0 bases at V and 0 bases at J, with 9 bases in the middle. CDR3 length: 15 residues. The germline V gene has CDR1 SQVTM and CDR2 ANQGSEA. The chain's CDR3 is CSVEETGISYNEQFF. The CDR3 DNA sequence: TGCAGCGTTGAAGAAACAGGAATCTCCTACAATGAGCAGTTCTTC.

The chain carries TRBV5-1 and TRBJ2-7; D remains unclear. Germline lookup yields CDR1 SGHRS and CDR2 YFSETQ. This CDR3 comprises 14 residues. The V and J ends lost 0 bases and 2 bases respectively, with 9 bases between them. The CDR3 DNA reads as TGCGCCAGCAGCTTGGGGCGGATCCCCTACGAGCAGTACTTC. Its translation: CASSLGRIPYEQYF.

This clonotype was seen only a few times. The rearrangement joins TRBV10-3 to TRBJ1-2; 7 positions match TRBD1. There are 13 residues in the CDR3. In germline, CDR1 is ENHRY, CDR2 SYGVKD. V was clipped by 6 bases and J by 5 bases; unmatched bases: 6. The CDR3 DNA reads TGTGCCATCAGCGACAGGGAGGATTATGGCTACACCTTC. Protein sequence: CAISDREDYGYTF.

This chain joins TRBV7-9 and TRBJ2-3, with D possibly TRBD2 on 5 matching bases. The germline V and J ends were trimmed by 1 base and 7 bases, with 12 bases remaining between them. Germline V gene sequence: CDR1 SEHNR, CDR2 FQNEAQ (reference sequence). The CDR3 contains 14 residues. CDR3 amino acids: CASSLVLGVNTQYF. The CDR3 nucleotides read TGTGCCAGCAGCTTAGTTCTCGGGGTGAATACGCAGTATTTT.

A few counts support this clonotype. The V call is TRBV6-1, the J call TRBJ2-7; D not certain. This CDR3 has 13 amino acids. CDR1 is MNHNS, CDR2 SASEGT, per germline. V lost 5 bases and J lost 3, with 11 bases in between. CDR3 bases: TGTGCCAGCAGTAATTTTTGGGGCTACGAGCAGTACTTC. Its translation is CASSNFWGYEQYF.

The chain has TRBV28 and TRBJ2-1, with 9 bases lining up with TRBD2. CDR3 size: 16 residues. Germline V lookup: CDR1 MDHEN, CDR2 SYDVKM. V lost 3 bases, J lost 8 bases, and 11 bases stayed unmatched. CDR3 nucleotides: TGTGCCAGCAGTTTCCCCGCGGGTAGCGGGAGTCATGAGCAGTTCTTC. Protein: CASSFPAGSGSHEQFF.

Worth noting for this clonotype: A junction boundary mismatches the germline segment, possibly from a read error. V usage is TRBV20-1 and J usage is TRBJ2-5; D remains ambiguous. The germline CDR1 and CDR2 sequences are DFQATT and SNEGSKA (reference sequence). The CDR3 extends over 13 amino acids. The CDR3 DNA is TGCAGTGCCAGAGCCATGTACCAAGAGACCCAGTACTTC. This gives the protein CSARAMYQETQYF.

The table lists this clonotype with many counts. The chain uses TRBV7-2 and TRBJ2-5; 8 bases agree with TRBD2. Trimming cost V 1 base and J 5 bases; bases outside gene matches: 6. The CDR3 runs to 15 residues. CDR1 is SGHTA and CDR2 is FQGNSA in the germline V gene. CDR3 in DNA: TGTGCCAGCAGCTTAGTGGCGGGGGGTCTGGAGACCCAGTACTTC. Protein sequence: CASSLVAGGLETQYF.

The chain uses TRBV20-1 and TRBJ1-4; D unclear. CDR3 length: 14 residues. V was clipped by 1 base and J by 8 bases, with 14 bases between them. CDR1 is DFQATT, CDR2 SNEGSKA, per germline (reference sequence). DNA of the CDR3: TGCAGTGCTAGAGGGCGACGGGCCGAAGAAAAACTGTTTTTT. It codes for CSARGRRAEEKLFF.

The chain links TRBV7-2 to TRBJ1-2; TRBD1 agrees at 8 bases. Germline lookup yields CDR1 SGHTA and CDR2 FQGNSA. CDR3 length: 15 residues. The V gene end was trimmed by 5 bases and the J gene end by 6 bases; junction bases not matched to a gene: 11. The CDR3 reads CASSPGQGPRDGYTF. For the CDR3, the DNA is TGTGCCAGCAGCCCAGGACAGGGACCACGGGATGGCTACACCTTC.

The genes are TRBV9 and TRBJ2-2; 9 bases are shared with TRBD2. The junction had 3 bases not matched to a gene; V was cut back by 0 bases and J by 6 bases. The CDR3 contains 15 residues. Looked up from germline, CDR1 is SGDLS and CDR2 is YYNGEE. This chain's CDR3 is CASSVDTSGSGELFF. The CDR3 nucleotides read TGTGCCAGCAGCGTAGATACTAGCGGGTCCGGGGAGCTGTTTTTT.

This clonotype was observed a handful of times. The rearrangement uses TRBV11-1 and TRBJ2-3, with D perhaps TRBD1 (5 bases). Trimming took 3 bases from V and 0 from J, leaving 7 bases between them. The CDR3 runs to 14 residues. Germline V gene lookup returns CDR1 SGHAT and CDR2 FQDESV (reference sequence). The CDR3 loop reads CASSFDSSTDTQYF. In nucleotides, the CDR3 is TGTGCCAGCAGCTTCGACAGTAGCACAGATACGCAGTATTTT.

This chain connects TRBV15 to TRBJ2-3, with 10 bases aligning to TRBD2. Germline CDR1 and CDR2: LNHNV and YYDKDF (reference sequence). V lost 6 bases, J lost 3 bases, and 9 bases stayed unmatched. The CDR3 runs to 16 residues. Here the CDR3 reads CATRSLTSGVTDTQYF. The CDR3 nucleotides read TGTGCCACCAGGTCTCTTACTAGCGGGGTAACAGATACGCAGTATTTT.

This clonotype was counted only a few times. The chain is built from TRBV6-5 and TRBJ2-1; D might be TRBD2 (7 bases). The CDR3 covers 15 residues. The V and J ends lost 2 bases and 6 bases respectively, with 14 bases between them. The germline CDR1 and CDR2 sequences are MNHEY and SVGAGI. CDR3: CASSYIGGPGNEQFF. CDR3 DNA sequence: TGTGCCAGCAGTTACATCGGGGGGCCGGGCAATGAGCAGTTCTTC.

This sequence joins TRBV20-1 and TRBJ2-5; 7 positions agree with TRBD1. Trimming took 1 base from V and 0 from J; bases not matched to a gene: 2. Germline V CDR1 and CDR2: DFQATT, SNEGSKA (reference sequence). The CDR3 runs 14 residues. The CDR3 is CSARVQGYQETQYF. For the CDR3, the DNA is TGCAGTGCTAGAGTACAGGGGTACCAAGAGACCCAGTACTTC.

As concerns this clonotype: Compared with germline, one end of the junction differs, possibly owing to a read error. DNA for the CDR3: TGCGCCAGTAGCCAATCCCCTCGAAGCTACGAGCAGTACTTC. The encoded protein is CASSQSPRSYEQYF. The chain uses TRBV4-1 and TRBJ2-7; D unresolved. The CDR3 runs to 14 residues. Germline V gives CDR1 MGHRA, CDR2 YSYEKL.

This clonotype was picked up a small number of times. Possible read error: a much larger clone is one base away. DNA for the CDR3: TGTGCCAGCAGTTCGGACAGGGCCAAAAACATTCGGTACTTC. Protein: CASSSDRAKNIRYF. The chain recombines TRBV27 with TRBJ2-4; TRBD1 matches at 8 bases. This CDR3 is built from 14 residues. The germline gives CDR1 MNHEY, CDR2 SMNVEV (reference sequence).

J is TRBJ2-3 and V is TRBV5-4; 7 bases match TRBD2. The CDR3 loop spans 15 amino acids. Germline V gene sequence: CDR1 SGHNT, CDR2 YYREEE (reference sequence). With 4 bases clipped from V and 0 bases from J, the junction kept 5 bases outside the gene matches. The CDR3 region is CASSAGERSTDTQYF. CDR3 DNA sequence: TGTGCCAGCAGCGCGGGGGAAAGAAGCACAGATACGCAGTATTTT. The full variable domain, in which reference TRBV5-4 and TRBJ2-3 provide the parts outside the CDR3, is ETGVTQSPTHLIKTRGQQVTLRCSSQSGHNTVSWYQQALGQGPQFIFQYYREEENGRGNFPPRFSGLQFPNYSSELNVNALELDDSALYLCASSAGERSTDTQYFGPGTRLTVL.

V and J are TRBV7-8 and TRBJ2-5, with D unresolved. This CDR3 has 14 residues. Germline CDR1 and CDR2: SGHVS and FQNEAQ. V shed 2 bases and J shed 1 base, with 8 bases lying between them. CDR3 loop: CASSLLYAQETQYF. The CDR3, as DNA: TGTGCCAGCAGCTTATTGTATGCCCAAGAGACCCAGTACTTC.

This clonotype was seen a few times. The CDR3 region is CASTPLGDGDRGLPLHF. The CDR3 nucleotides are TGTGCCAGCACCCCTCTGGGGGACGGAGATCGAGGGTTACCCCTCCACTTT. V gene TRBV7-9 combines with J gene TRBJ1-6; tentatively, D is TRBD1 (5 bases). V was trimmed by 7 bases and J by 12 bases, leaving 28 bases between them. The CDR3 length is 17 residues. Germline V gives CDR1 SEHNR, CDR2 FQNEAQ (reference sequence).

This clonotype has just a few counts. CDR3 residues: CASSSAGRTEKNTEAFF. As DNA, the CDR3 is TGTGCCAGCAGCTCAGCGGGCCGGACAGAAAAGAACACTGAAGCTTTCTTT. The V gene is TRBV11-1, the J gene TRBJ1-1; a possible D gene is TRBD1 (6 bases). The CDR3 spans 17 residues. Per germline, CDR1 SGHAT and CDR2 FQDESV (reference sequence). Trimming took 4 bases from V and 1 from J, leaving 19 bases between them. The full variable domain, in which reference TRBV11-1 and TRBJ1-1 provide the parts outside the CDR3, is EAEVAQSPRYKITEKSQAVAFWCDPISGHATLYWYRQILGQGPELLVQFQDESVVDDSQLPKDRFSAERLKGVDSTLKIQPAELGDSAMYLCASSSAGRTEKNTEAFFGQGTRLTVV.

This clonotype was observed a few times. V gene TRBV12-3 or TRBV12-4 combines with J gene TRBJ1-5, with D possibly being TRBD1 (6 bases). This CDR3 is built from 15 residues. Trimming stripped 1 base from V and 7 bases from J, with 14 bases between. CDR3 sequence reads: CASSLDRVIGQPQHF. CDR3 nucleotide sequence: TGTGCCAGCAGTTTAGACAGGGTAATCGGGCAGCCCCAGCATTTT.

This clonotype was seen many times. The J gene is TRBJ2-5, the V gene TRBV6-2 or TRBV6-3; a possible D gene is TRBD1 (5 bases). CDR1 is MNHEY, CDR2 SVGEGT, per germline. The CDR3 is 17 amino acids. Trimming took off 7 bases at V and 3 bases at J, with 24 bases between the two ends. The CDR3: CASTYLLTDPTEETQYF. The CDR3 region has the DNA TGTGCCAGCACCTACCTTTTGACAGACCCGACGGAAGAGACCCAGTACTTC.

This clonotype was counted between two and nine times. The rearrangement uses TRBV7-9 and TRBJ1-1; no reliable D call. CDR3 length: 13 amino acids. The germline V gene has CDR1 SEHNR and CDR2 FQNEAQ (reference sequence). V lost 3 bases and J 4 bases, leaving 9 bases between the germline ends. CDR3: CASSFPPGTEAFF. In DNA, the CDR3 is TGTGCCAGCAGCTTTCCCCCAGGCACTGAAGCTTTCTTT.

This clonotype was detected many times. The rearrangement uses TRBV6-2 or TRBV6-3 and TRBJ2-3, with 7 bases fitting TRBD1. Trimming took 5 bases from V and 2 from J; bases not matched to a gene: 7. The CDR3 is 15 residues long. Per the germline V gene, CDR1 is MNHEY and CDR2 is SVGEGT. This CDR3 is CASSPRTGITDTQYF. Written as DNA, the CDR3 is TGTGCCAGCAGTCCACGGACAGGAATCACAGATACGCAGTATTTT.